The present TCR beta chain was sequenced within a study of a mutant IDH1 vaccine in newly diagnosed glioma. Study summary: The study gave patients eight vaccinations in weeks 1, 3, 5, 7, 11, 15, 19, 23. Vaccination started 4-6 weeks after radiotherapy alone, or with temozolomide cycles. The study's findings and limits: Variations in leading peripheral T cell clonotypes appeared to have no connection with pseudoprogression.

The CDR3 is made up of 13 amino acids. Germline CDR1 and CDR2: SGHNT and YYREEE (reference sequence). V lost 4 bases to trimming and J lost 8 bases, with 12 bases between them. Generated by immunoSEQ multiplex PCR, the TCRdb table keeps only in-frame clones and is missing some. The data hold some 10,000 clones, with more than 75% observed a single time. Time point noted: week 5, during vaccination. In the vaccine, a single dose held 300 ug of the mutant IDH1 20-mer peptide, along with topical imiquimod. A note on this clone: Its specificity is not known.

This TCR came from a woman aged 40 to 50 with glioma. Some clones in this sample may be carry-over from other donors' samples. The chain links TRBV5-4 to TRBJ1-4; possibly TRBD1 for D (5 bases). Sequences were derived from PBMCs, sampled from a glioma patient whose treatment included an IDH1 peptide vaccine. CDR3 DNA sequence: TGTGCCAGCAGCCTTACGGGGGGGGAAAAACTGTTTTTT. Residues: CASSLTGGEKLFF.